The 8 T cell receptor beta chains in this list originate from one sample, sequenced in a study of immune evolution from preneoplasia to lung adenocarcinoma. Only in-frame clones appear in the TCRdb table, and some are missing; sequencing was by immunoSEQ multiplex PCR. The data hold around 4,000 clones, with roughly 87% observed a single time. Sequenced input: FFPE minimally invasive lung adenocarcinoma tissue. These receptors came from a donor at least 70 years old with lung adenocarcinoma.

Here the CDR3 reads CASSLDDGNQPQHF. The CDR3 nucleotides are TGTGCCAGCAGTTTGGATGACGGCAATCAGCCCCAGCATTTT. The J gene is TRBJ1-5, the V gene TRBV28; D ambiguous. Germline V gene data show CDR1 as MDHEN and CDR2 as SYDVKM. Trimming left V 3 bases short and J 2 bases short, with 8 bases between. There are 14 residues in the CDR3.

This chain's CDR3 is CASSQTPPGPFGYGYTF. In nucleotides, the CDR3 is TGTGCCAGCTCACAAACCCCCCCAGGCCCCTTTGGCTATGGCTACACCTTC. The genes are TRBV18 and TRBJ1-2, with unresolved D. CDR1 is KGHSH, CDR2 LQKENI, per germline. The CDR3 is 17 residues long. The V end was cut by 4 bases, the J end by 4 bases, with 22 bases between.

The chain has TRBV13 and TRBJ2-7; D unclear. V lost 5 bases to trimming and J lost 12 bases, with 20 bases between them. Germline CDR1 PRHDT, CDR2 FYEKMQ (reference sequence). This CDR3 has 13 amino acids. The CDR3 region has the DNA TGTGCCAGCAGCGGATCGGACGAGGCAGAGACGTACTTC. This translates into CASSGSDEAETYF.

The chain links TRBV10-3 to TRBJ2-2, with unresolved D. V lost 6 bases and J lost 3, with 5 bases in between. The CDR3 is 12 amino acids. In germline, CDR1 is ENHRY, CDR2 SYGVKD. The CDR3 loop reads CAISVYTGELFF. The CDR3 DNA follows: TGTGCCATCAGCGTCTACACCGGGGAGCTGTTTTTT.

V usage is TRBV5-1 and J usage is TRBJ1-2; tentatively, D is TRBD1 (6 bases). Germline V lookup: CDR1 SGHRS, CDR2 YFSETQ. V dropped 3 bases and J dropped 0 bases, with 15 bases sitting between them. This CDR3 is 16 amino acids long. CDR3 loop: CASSYSQGQANYGYTF. The DNA for the CDR3 is TGCGCCAGCAGCTACTCTCAGGGACAAGCTAACTATGGCTACACCTTC.

The chain uses TRBV30 and TRBJ1-1; the D gene is possibly TRBD1 (6 bases). The V end was cut by 3 bases, the J end by 2 bases, with 13 bases between. Germline lookup yields CDR1 GTSNPN and CDR2 SVGIG (reference sequence). The CDR3 spans 14 residues. DNA for the CDR3: TGTGCCTGGAGATGGGGGCCGGTTAACACTGAAGCTTTCTTT. Translating it yields CAWRWGPVNTEAFF.

The chain uses TRBV6-5 and TRBJ2-7, with no clear D. Germline V gene data show CDR1 as MNHEY and CDR2 as SVGAGI. The CDR3 consists of 14 residues. The ends were cut back, 3 bases at V and 0 bases at J, with 9 bases in the middle. In DNA, the CDR3 is TGTGCCAGCAGTTATTCCGGAAGCTCCTACGAGCAGTACTTC. Amino acids: CASSYSGSSYEQYF.

This rearrangement joins TRBV4-2 to TRBJ1-2; the D gene is possibly TRBD1 (6 bases). CDR3 length: 13 amino acids. Germline lookup yields CDR1 LGHNA and CDR2 YNFKEQ. V was cut by 4 bases and J by 4 bases, with 10 bases left in between. The CDR3 sequence is CASSPEQGYGYTF. The CDR3 DNA reads TGTGCCAGCAGCCCAGAACAGGGCTATGGCTACACCTTC.